These 20 T cell receptor beta chains share one sample of origin, sequenced in a study of blood T cell repertoires in COVID-19. Assay used: immunoSEQ multiplex PCR; TCRdb lists only in-frame clones, some missing. The sample has hundreds of thousands of clones, more than 70% seen once. Sequencing was done on a sample of peripheral blood. These receptors were obtained from a woman aged 65 to 85 with COVID-19, enrolled during active disease.

The genes are TRBV30 and TRBJ2-7; D is possibly TRBD2 (5 bases). CDR1 GTSNPN and CDR2 SVGIG come from the germline V gene (reference sequence). The CDR3 loop spans 14 amino acids. The V end was cut by 2 bases, the J end by 0 bases, with 11 bases between. CDR3: CAWSREGSSYEQYF. As DNA, the CDR3 is TGTGCCTGGAGTCGCGAGGGAAGCTCCTACGAGCAGTACTTC.

The chain combines TRBV30 with TRBJ1-1; 9 bases align to TRBD1. The CDR3 length is 16 residues. The V gene end was trimmed by 2 bases and the J gene end by 6 bases; junction bases not matched to a gene: 13. Per the germline V gene, CDR1 is GTSNPN and CDR2 is SVGIG (reference sequence). CDR3 DNA sequence: TGTGCCTGGAGTCTCATCTGGGACAGGGTCAGCGCTGAAGCTTTCTTT. It translates to CAWSLIWDRVSAEAFF.

The chain is built from TRBV2 and TRBJ1-1, with TRBD1 matching over 7 bases. Germline loops: CDR1 SNHLY, CDR2 FYNNEI. This CDR3 is built from 13 residues. V was clipped by 4 bases and J by 4 bases; unmatched bases: 3. CDR3: CASSVRDSTEAFF. The DNA of the CDR3 is TGTGCCAGCAGTGTCCGGGACAGCACTGAAGCTTTCTTT.

The chain carries TRBV7-2 and TRBJ1-2; D is unresolved. The germline V gene has CDR1 SGHTA and CDR2 FQGNSA. The CDR3 runs to 14 residues. Trimming took off 5 bases at V and 4 bases at J, with 14 bases between the two ends. The CDR3 loop is CASSPDSHSYGYTF. In DNA form, the CDR3 reads TGTGCCAGCAGCCCGGACTCCCACTCCTATGGCTACACCTTC.

The chain combines TRBV28 with TRBJ1-2; D is unresolved. CDR1 MDHEN and CDR2 SYDVKM come from the germline V gene. Trimming cost V 6 bases and J 5 bases, with 13 bases left between them. The CDR3 loop spans 13 amino acids. CDR3 amino acids: CASRNRGRYGYTF. The CDR3, as DNA: TGTGCCAGCAGAAACCGGGGAAGGTATGGCTACACCTTC.

This rearrangement joins TRBV10-2 to TRBJ2-1; the match to TRBD1 covers 12 bases. This CDR3 has 15 residues. The junction had 10 bases not matched to a gene; V was cut back by 7 bases and J by 9 bases. CDR1 is WSHSY and CDR2 is SAAADI in the germline V gene. The CDR3 region has the DNA TGCGCCAGCATCCTTGGGACAGGGGGCATCGGTGAGCAGTTCTTC. Amino acid sequence: CASILGTGGIGEQFF.

This clone was observed once. The V call is TRBV27, the J call TRBJ1-1; tentatively, D is TRBD1 (6 bases). CDR1 is MNHEY and CDR2 is SMNVEV in the germline V gene (reference sequence). There are 14 residues in the CDR3. Trimming cost V 1 base and J 3 bases, with 9 bases left between them. CDR3 amino acids: CASSLWGGHTEAFF. CDR3 DNA sequence: TGTGCCAGCAGTTTATGGGGGGGCCACACTGAAGCTTTCTTT.

This clone came up once. The genes are TRBV5-1 and TRBJ2-3; 10 bases agree with TRBD1. The CDR3 extends over 16 amino acids. After removal of 4 bases from V and 4 bases from J, the junction contained 9 bases not matched to a gene. Germline lookup yields CDR1 SGHRS and CDR2 YFSETQ. The CDR3 protein is CASSPSGTGVPDTQYF. CDR3 in DNA: TGCGCCAGCAGCCCCTCCGGGACAGGGGTCCCAGATACGCAGTATTTT.

This rearrangement joins TRBV5-1 to TRBJ2-3; 8 bases map to TRBD2. The V gene's germline CDR1 is SGHRS and CDR2 YFSETQ. The CDR3 sequence is 16 residues long. J was trimmed by 3 bases and V by 4 bases; bases with no gene match: 10. Here the CDR3 DNA reads TGCGCCAGCAGCATACTGAGCGGGGGAGTTACAGATACGCAGTATTTT. It encodes CASSILSGGVTDTQYF.

V gene TRBV28 combines with J gene TRBJ1-1; tentatively, D is TRBD1 (5 bases). Trimming pared 6 bases from V and 5 bases from J, leaving 16 bases between. The CDR3 runs to 14 residues. CDR1 is MDHEN, CDR2 SYDVKM, per germline. The CDR3 region is CASSSGADYTEAFF. The CDR3 DNA sequence: TGTGCCAGCAGCAGCGGGGCAGACTATACTGAAGCTTTCTTT.

The chain couples TRBV10-3 to TRBJ1-1; TRBD1 might be the D (6 bases). The germline gives CDR1 ENHRY, CDR2 SYGVKD. The CDR3 has 14 amino acids. Trimming pared 3 bases from V and 2 bases from J, leaving 10 bases between. The CDR3 loop reads CAISEQGANTEAFF. CDR3 DNA: TGTGCCATCAGTGAACAGGGTGCTAACACTGAAGCTTTCTTT.

The J gene is TRBJ1-2, the V gene TRBV7-3; D ambiguous. CDR3 length: 14 residues. Looked up from germline, CDR1 is SGHTA and CDR2 is FQGTGA. The ends were cut back, 5 bases at V and 7 bases at J, with 17 bases in the middle. DNA of the CDR3: TGTGCCAGCAGCCCGACGGGAGGGAAGGGTGGCTACACCTTC. Its translation is CASSPTGGKGGYTF.

This clone appeared a single time. Other DNA sequences in this sample translate to the same CDR3. The gene calls are TRBV9 and TRBJ2-2; 7 bases are a match to TRBD2. This CDR3 contains 15 residues. Germline CDR1 SGDLS, CDR2 YYNGEE. Trimming took 2 bases from V and 1 from J; bases not matched to a gene: 2. The CDR3 spells CASSVGGGNTGELFF. As DNA, the CDR3 is TGTGCCAGCAGCGTTGGCGGGGGGAACACCGGGGAGCTGTTTTTT.

The CDR3 DNA is TGTGCCAGCAGCGTCACAACCGGGACAGGGGGCGGCTACACCTTC. Residues: CASSVTTGTGGGYTF. The chain joins TRBV7-2 to TRBJ1-2, with 12 bases lining up with TRBD1. The length of the CDR3 is 15 residues. V gave up 5 bases and J gave up 8 bases; unmatched junction bases: 9. Looked up from germline, CDR1 is SGHTA and CDR2 is FQGNSA.

This clone was counted once. V usage is TRBV30 and J usage is TRBJ2-5, with D tentatively TRBD2 (5 bases). CDR1 and CDR2 (germline): GTSNPN, SVGIG (reference sequence). The V end lost 4 bases, the J end lost 5 bases, and 20 bases lay between the germline ends. This CDR3 comprises 15 residues. In DNA form, the CDR3 reads TGTGCCTGGACCTACTGGACCCGGGATGAGGAGACCCAGTACTTC. It is translated as CAWTYWTRDEETQYF.

The chain links TRBV6-5 to TRBJ1-5, with D possibly being TRBD1 (6 bases). This CDR3 contains 15 residues. The ends were cut back, 2 bases at V and 6 bases at J, with 14 bases in the middle. CDR1 and CDR2 from the germline V gene are MNHEY and SVGAGI. For the CDR3, the DNA is TGTGCCAGCAGTTACGCGCCAGGGGCAGGTCAGCCCCAGCATTTT. Translation: CASSYAPGAGQPQHF.

The chain couples TRBV25-1 to TRBJ1-4; no reliable D call. The CDR3 loop spans 14 amino acids. Germline CDR1 MGHDK, CDR2 SYGVNS. Trimming cost V 1 base and J 4 bases, with 7 bases left between them. DNA for the CDR3: TGTGCCAGCAGTGAATCTACCCTTAATGAAAAACTGTTTTTT. Amino acids: CASSESTLNEKLFF.

This clone was counted ten times or more. The chain carries TRBV10-3 and TRBJ2-1; TRBD2 matches at 8 bases. With V trimmed by 3 bases and J by 2 bases, 3 bases remained unmatched. The germline V gene has CDR1 ENHRY and CDR2 SYGVKD. This CDR3 has 15 amino acids. In DNA form, the CDR3 reads TGTGCCATCAGTGACTCGGGGGGGGCCTACAATGAGCAGTTCTTC. This encodes CAISDSGGAYNEQFF.

This clone was found once. The chain is built from TRBV7-2 and TRBJ2-3; D remains unclear. Germline loops: CDR1 SGHTA, CDR2 FQGNSA. V lost 5 bases and J lost 4, with 13 bases in between. This CDR3 is 14 amino acids long. The CDR3 DNA follows: TGTGCCAGCAGCCCCAGACGAAGCGCAGATACGCAGTATTTT. Protein product: CASSPRRSADTQYF.

The chain uses TRBV10-3 and TRBJ2-3; possibly TRBD2 for D (7 bases). CDR1 ENHRY and CDR2 SYGVKD come from the germline V gene. Trimming cost V 7 bases and J 3 bases, with 14 bases left between them. The CDR3 length is 14 residues. CDR3 nucleotides: TGTGCCATCACGAAGGGGGGGCAGACAGATACGCAGTATTTT. Amino acids: CAITKGGQTDTQYF.